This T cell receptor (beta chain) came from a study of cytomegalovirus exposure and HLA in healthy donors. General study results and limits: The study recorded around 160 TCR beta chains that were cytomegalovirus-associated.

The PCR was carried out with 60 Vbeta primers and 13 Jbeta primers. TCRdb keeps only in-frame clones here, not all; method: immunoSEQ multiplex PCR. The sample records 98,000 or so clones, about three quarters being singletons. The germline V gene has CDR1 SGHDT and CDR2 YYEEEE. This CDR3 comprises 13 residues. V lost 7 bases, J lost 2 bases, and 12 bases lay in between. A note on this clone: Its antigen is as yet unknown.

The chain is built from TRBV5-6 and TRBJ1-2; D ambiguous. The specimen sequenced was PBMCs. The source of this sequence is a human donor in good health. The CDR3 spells CASLKGRNYGYTF. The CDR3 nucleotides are TGTGCCAGCTTGAAAGGGAGGAACTATGGCTACACCTTC.